The TCR beta chain described here comes from a study of regulatory T cells in long-lasting Graves disease (dated by TCRdb to the early 2020s). Some background on the complete study: Newly diagnosed Graves' disease patients had taken antithyroid drugs for less than 3 months. Persistent Graves' disease patients were compared with newly diagnosed Graves' disease patients by peripheral blood TCR sequencing and RNA sequencing. The study took place in China and was registered as a clinical trial. A total of about 33 samples underwent TCR sequencing: some 13 from persistent and around 20 from newly diagnosed Graves' disease patients.

Note on this clonotype: Its antigen target is currently unknown. No qualities accompany the bases; no much larger clone lies one base away.

What the authors observed across the whole study: Peripheral blood alone was examined, since thyroid tissue, which constituted the primary lesion, could not be accessed. The authors acknowledged the small sample size as a limitation that may reduce accuracy. Persistent disease showed preferential use of TRBV28, TRBJ1-2 and TRBJ2-5, whereas newly diagnosed disease favored TRBV20-1 and TRBJ2-1. Lower TCR Shannon entropy and fewer highly expanded clones were observed in persistent Graves' disease patients than in newly diagnosed patients, which suggested clonal expansion. Patients with persistent disease shared more public clonotypes (around 2,700) than newly diagnosed patients did (966). Sequencing and analysis were limited to the TCR beta chain.

Library preparation employed multiplex PCR. Sequencing used an Illumina HiSeq 4000. TCR beta libraries were built with iRepertoire HTBI primers and Arm-PCR amplification of CDR3 regions. PCR products were gel purified before sequencing. The study's own analysis went as follows. Gene usage analysis of CDR3 amino acid clonotypes used the 62 TRBV and more than 13 TRBJ segments found across samples. Filtered high-quality paired reads were merged into contigs using COPE and FqMerger. BLAST was used to align contigs to IMGT TRBV, TRBD and TRBJ reference genes, and CDR3 was defined according to IMGT. Any clonotype with a frequency above 0.1% was classified as a highly expanded clone. Shannon entropy served as the measure of repertoire diversity, while the Gini coefficient captured V-J evenness. Clonotypes shared by more than one individual were considered public. TCRdb cleaned the public reads at Q25 with fastp, built clones with MiXCR and kept in-frame beta chains. Identical CDR3 protein sequences are pooled into one entry, listed with their most common genes and DNA. The V and J calls and clone size come from TCRdb's table, not from the authors' own analysis. In all, the sample holds roughly 610,000 distinct CDR3 sequences, and approximately 15% of those were seen once. The ten top clones hold more than 15% of the sample.

Reading from cysteine to phenylalanine, the CDR3 counts 13 amino acids. Here the CDR3 DNA is all that survives: 39 bases in frame from base 1. V and J are truncated by 6 bases and 4 bases respectively, leaving an intervening sequence of 12 bases. From a lookup of the germline V gene (reference sequence), CDR1 and CDR2 are DFQATT and SNEGSKA. Sample time point, as interpreted from the label and publication: newly diagnosed GD, antithyroid drugs for less than 3 months. For both TCR sequencing and RNA sequencing, RNA was extracted from PBMCs using TRIzol. The diagnosis of Graves' disease was made according to American Thyroid Association guidelines. Recruitment of patients was carried out at an endocrinology department in Xi'an, China. Each patient gave approximately 8.8 milliliters of peripheral blood, collected in an EDTA anticoagulant tube. PBMCs were isolated by Ficoll Paque Plus density gradient separation without further T cell sorting. An Agilent 2100 Bioanalyzer and agarose gel were used to assess RNA quality, and a NanoDrop 2000 was used to measure RNA concentration.

These same records also appear under a second study, on T cells in Graves' hyperthyroidism and ophthalmopathy. As that second paper reports: Stable Graves' hyperthyroidism was defined as no progression to ophthalmopathy during 18 months of follow-up. Hyperthyroidism patients were newly diagnosed, had a disease duration of under 2 months, and were aged 18 to 65 years. Patients with uncontrolled infections, other autoimmune diseases, pregnancy or lactation were excluded. Diagnoses were based on clinical symptoms, serum thyroxine and TRAb, thyroid ultrasound and orbital computed tomography. The TCR CDR3 was subjected to a first round of RT-PCR using the HTBI primer set and the Qiagen OneStep RT-PCR kit. Most expanded thyroid clonotypes (frequency above 0.001) were also found in blood, which suggests that blood repertoires may mirror thyroid immune responses. A model built on a 13 V-J signature distinguished ophthalmopathy from stable hyperthyroidism, reaching 85% to 90% sensitivity and around 81% specificity in cross-validation and 80%/75% in testing. During validation, the model predicted progression to ophthalmopathy a median of about 6.3 months ahead of onset, with approximately 71% sensitivity and more than 72% specificity. To identify distinguishing TCR V-J signatures, a discovery cohort of roughly 100 patients was used, comprising 40 to 45 with Graves' ophthalmopathy and 57 with stable Graves' hyperthyroidism. Prospective prediction of ophthalmopathy was tested in an independent validation cohort of approximately 19 hyperthyroidism patients and around 16 patients who later progressed to ophthalmopathy. For training and testing, the 95 to 100 patients in the discovery cohort were randomly divided in a 7:3 ratio. In addition, the study compared T-cell repertoires in thyroid tissue and in blood from several Graves' hyperthyroidism patients. After sampling, hyperthyroidism patients received methimazole starting at 30 mg daily, and ophthalmopathy patients received high-dose intravenous methylprednisolone. A second multiplex PCR round built the libraries, followed by size selection and purification. Libraries were sequenced paired-end with 100 bp reads on an Illumina HiSeq2000. SOAPnuke was used to process the raw data, removing reads that contained adapters or uncalled bases, had a mean Phred below 15, or lacked an exact match to the constant primer or identifier. High-quality paired reads were merged with COPE v1.2.5, and unique nucleotide sequences were defined as clonotypes. Clonotypes were aligned to IMGT TRBV, TRBD and TRBJ reference segments using MiTCR v1.1. Only V-J combinations with frequency above 0.0001, covering 99% to 99.2% of repertoires, were analysed. The TCS score was defined as F50 (clonal expansion) divided by E x V (chaos), with BLOSUM62-based TCRdist calculated between CDR3 peptides within each V-J. Welch's t-statistics and random forest reduced 500 to 550 V-J features to roughly 13, which were used in a naive Bayes classifier (R e1071). Sample size was not statistically predetermined, and blinding of investigators to group allocation was not performed. The paper reports TCR Vbeta CDR3 sequencing of about 140 peripheral blood samples: 43 ophthalmopathy, 75 to 80 hyperthyroidism and around 17 progressor patients.

The sequencing used peripheral blood mononuclear cells (PBMCs), collected at new diagnosis, from a patient treated with antithyroid drugs. The receptor chain draws on TRBV20-1 and TRBJ2-2; the D call could be TRBD1 or TRBD2, with each sharing 5 bases. The receptor comes from a woman in her thirties with Graves disease. Donor details come from another sample of the same person, matched by shared clones. Here is the DNA: TGCAGTGCGGGGGACCCCTCCACCGGGGAGCTGTTTTTT. This codes for CSAGDPSTGELFF.